Included here is one TCR beta chain sequence, with context. The sample is PBMC spiked with counted cells of clone KT2. V gave up 6 bases and J gave up 1 base; unmatched junction bases: 6. Germline CDR1 SNHLY, CDR2 FYNNEI. The CDR3 spans 16 residues. An oligo carrying a UMI was ligated to the cDNA 3' end. An equimolar mix of RC1.1 and RC1.2 primed the beta chain across TRBC1 and TRBC2. In TCRdb, the UMI-ligation and nested PCR reads were re-called with MiXCR into one record per CDR3 protein. The repertoire holds 25,000 to 35,000 distinct CDR3 sequences, 9% to 12% seen once, with 9.5% to 10% in the top ten. The sample comes from a study of quantifying T cell responses using KT2 cells. Study background: RNA was reverse transcribed with TCR alpha and beta constant-region primers.

The sequence was collected from a human donor. The chain couples TRBV2 to TRBJ1-3; TRBD1 aligns across 10 bases. Sequenced material: PBMCs spiked with cells of the T cell clone KT2. The CDR3 DNA is TGTGCCAGCAGAGCCGGGACAGGGGATTCTGGAAACACCATATATTTT. Translating gives CASRAGTGDSGNTIYF.